The following is a TCR beta chain sequence with its context. The antigen is undetermined. The data were obtained in a study of vaccination and CD4 T cells after COVID-19. Background on the study: Control cultures were given a CEFX pool, an HIV-1 Nef pool, or no peptide.

The CDR3 contains 15 residues. Germline assignment: CDR1 MDHEN and CDR2 SYDVKM. The trim removed 5 bases at V and 11 bases at J, leaving 14 bases unmatched. Notes on the study in general: Convalescent patients had a median around 90% of post-vaccine SARS-CoV-2-reactive clones that were detected only after vaccination, not before it.

The time point denotes: late sampling 161 to 241 days after vaccination in three convalescent patients. Treatment given: approximately nine-day PBMC culture with coronavirus spike peptide pools or control peptides (ViraFEST assay). Negative selection was the method that isolated CD4+ T cells after less than 12 days of culture. Cultured CD4+ T cells had their DNA profiled by the Oncomine TCR Beta short-read assay. Each CDR3 protein is one row after TCRdb ran MiXCR on the PCR reads. In the table there are tens of thousands of distinct CDR3 sequences, roughly 30% of which are singletons. The receptor was isolated from a human donor who had recovered from COVID-19. The sequences come from CD4+ T cells from blood, cultured in vitro, collected about 7 months after SARS-CoV-2 vaccination. This sequence joins TRBV28 and TRBJ1-5; 8 bases map to TRBD1. Written as DNA, the CDR3 is TGTGCCAGCAGTGAGGGACAGGTGGGCCAGAAGGCCCAGCATTTT. It is translated as CASSEGQVGQKAQHF.